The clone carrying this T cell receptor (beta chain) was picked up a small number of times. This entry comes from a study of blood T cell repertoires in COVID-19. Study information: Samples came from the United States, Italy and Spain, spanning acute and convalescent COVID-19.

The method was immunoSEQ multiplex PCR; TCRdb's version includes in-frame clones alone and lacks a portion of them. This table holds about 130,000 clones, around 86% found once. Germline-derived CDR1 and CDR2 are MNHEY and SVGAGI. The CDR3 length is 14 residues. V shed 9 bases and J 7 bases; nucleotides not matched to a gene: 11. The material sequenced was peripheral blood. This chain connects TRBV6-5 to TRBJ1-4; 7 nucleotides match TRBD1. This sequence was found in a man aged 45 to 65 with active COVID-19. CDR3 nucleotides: TGTGCCAGTGTATTACAGGGGAGTCGTGAAAAACTGTTTTTT. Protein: CASVLQGSREKLFF.